This T cell receptor (beta chain) originates from a study of shared clonotypes between healthy human individuals. Notes on the study in general: A handful of donors had 4% to 5% of their naive CD4 clonotypes in common. The diversity represented, both genetic and in exposure history, was limited by few donors.

Trimming took off 5 bases at V and 4 bases at J, with 16 bases between the two ends. CDR3 length: 15 residues. Germline loops: CDR1 MNHEY, CDR2 SMNVEV (reference sequence). Produced via immunoSEQ multiplex PCR; TCRdb's table is partial and in-frame only. The sample records approximately 1.4 million clones, 98% being singletons. With respect to this clone: Its antigen is not identified.

V and J are TRBV27 and TRBJ2-3; possibly TRBD2 for D (5 bases). The sample was naive CD4+ T cells sorted from blood. The subset was: CD45RA+ positively selected. The receptor comes from a man aged 25-45 years in good health. DNA of the CDR3: TGTGCCAGCAGTCTCGGACTTAGCACGGCAGATACGCAGTATTTT. Amino acids: CASSLGLSTADTQYF.